By sample share, the clone carrying this T cell receptor beta chain is medium-sized. cDNA was made from about 500 ng RNA using alpha and beta constant primers. Separate chain-specific third strand synthesis with multiplexing indices produced the alpha and beta libraries. TCRdb redid the calling of the 5' RACE reads with MiXCR, one entry per CDR3 protein. Here the sample spans over 8,000 distinct CDR3 sequences, approximately 8.2% being singletons. This sample is drawn from a study of HIV-infected patients and healthy controls. All unsorted peripheral T cells were captured because whole blood was used without fractionation. The CDR3 consists of 15 residues. CDR1 is MGHDK and CDR2 is SYGVNS in the germline V gene. V gave up 4 bases and J gave up 7 bases, with 14 bases separating them.

The sequenced material came from blood. The chain couples TRBV25-1 to TRBJ1-6, with a possible D match to TRBD1 (6 bases). The clonotype originates from an adult in good health. Here the CDR3 reads CASSAGGGANSPLHF. In DNA form, the CDR3 reads TGTGCCAGCAGTGCCGGCGGGGGGGCGAATTCACCCCTCCACTTT.